This T cell receptor beta chain was sequenced during a study of T cells in Graves' hyperthyroidism and ophthalmopathy (dated by TCRdb to the late 2010s). Regarding the study in general: Peripheral blood was collected at initial diagnosis, before any treatment. TCR V-J signatures able to tell the groups apart were searched for in a discovery cohort of 95 or so patients, of whom roughly 42 had Graves' ophthalmopathy and roughly 57 had stable Graves' hyperthyroidism. Prospective prediction of ophthalmopathy was tested in an independent validation cohort of under 20 hyperthyroidism patients and 15 to 17 patients who later progressed to ophthalmopathy. The roughly 100 discovery patients were randomly divided into training and test sets at a 7:3 ratio. In six Graves' hyperthyroidism patients, the study also compared T-cell repertoires from thyroid tissue with T-cell repertoires from blood. Following sampling, methimazole starting at 30 mg daily was given to hyperthyroidism patients, and high-dose intravenous methylprednisolone was given to ophthalmopathy patients. According to the paper, TCR Vbeta CDR3 sequencing was carried out on 135 peripheral blood samples, which came from under 50 ophthalmopathy, around 74 hyperthyroidism and roughly 17 progressor patients. Here is what the overall study found, with its caveats: A 13 V-J signature model separated ophthalmopathy from stable hyperthyroidism, with about 90% sensitivity and roughly 82% specificity in cross-validation and 80%/75% in testing. Most expanded thyroid clonotypes (frequency above 0.001) were also detected in blood, suggesting blood repertoires may reflect thyroid immune responses. During validation, the model predicted progression to ophthalmopathy a median of approximately 6.5 months ahead of onset, with roughly 65% sensitivity and about 75% specificity. No statistical method was used to fix the sample size in advance, and group allocation was not hidden from the investigators.

Hyperthyroidism patients were newly diagnosed, with disease duration under 2 months, and aged 18 to 65 years. Exclusion was applied to patients with uncontrolled infections, other autoimmune diseases, pregnancy or lactation. Diagnoses were based on clinical symptoms, serum thyroxine and TRAb, thyroid ultrasound and orbital computed tomography. Blood from progressor patients was collected at the time of first diagnosis with hyperthyroidism, before any ophthalmopathy symptoms had appeared. PBMCs were separated from 10 ml of fresh peripheral blood using Ficoll-Paque density gradient centrifugation. Progressor patients were first diagnosed with Graves' hyperthyroidism and then developed ophthalmopathy during follow-up. Total RNA was extracted using Trizol reagent, and RNA quality was assessed on an Agilent 2100 Bioanalyzer. Trimming at the junction amounts to 4 bases on V and 4 bases on J, and the germline ends lie 17 bases apart. Its CDR3 holds 15 amino acids, cysteine through phenylalanine. Kept here is only the CDR3 DNA, which spans 45 bases and is read in frame from base 1. Based on the germline V gene, the CDR1 and CDR2 sequences are SGHRS and YFSETQ.

This clonotype was counted many times. Its antigen remains unidentified. No base quality information exists; no much larger clone differs at one position. TCR beta CDR3 regions were amplified from RNA transcripts. A first-round RT-PCR of the TCR CDR3 used the HTBI primer set with the Qiagen OneStep RT-PCR kit. A second multiplex PCR round built the libraries, followed by size selection and purification. Paired-end sequencing of the libraries was performed with 100 bp reads on an Illumina HiSeq2000. Per the source publication's procedure: SOAPnuke was used to process the raw data, throwing out any read that contained adapters or uncalled bases, had a mean Phred below 15, or lacked an exact constant-primer or identifier match. COPE v1.2.5 was used to merge high-quality paired reads, and clonotypes were defined as unique nucleotide sequences. Clonotypes were aligned to IMGT TRBV, TRBD and TRBJ reference segments using MiTCR v1.1. Only V-J combinations with frequency above 0.0001, covering roughly 99% of repertoires, were analysed. A TCS score was defined as the ratio between F50 (clonal expansion) and ExV (chaos), using BLOSUM62-based TCRdist between CDR3 peptides within each V-J. Welch's t-statistics and random forest reduced roughly 500 V-J features to about 13, which were used in a naive Bayes classifier (R e1071). The raw public reads went through TCRdb reprocessing: fastp at Q25, MiXCR clone calling, in-frame beta chains kept. Duplicate CDR3 protein sequences are folded into a single record with the most common DNA and genes. V and J calls and clone size were set by TCRdb, not the authors. For this sample there are 270,000 or so distinct CDR3 sequences; about 15% appear just once. The ten largest clones capture 30% to 35% of the sample.

Sequenced: blood. The rearranged segments are TRBV5-1 and TRBJ1-1, with TRBD1 perhaps the D gene, on 5 matching bases. The clonotype was recovered from a woman in her 50s with Graves' hyperthyroidism that later progressed to Graves' ophthalmopathy. The nucleotide sequence reads as follows: TGCGCCAGCAGCCGGGGACCGACCTTCGGCACTGAAGCTTTCTTT. Protein translation: CASSRGPTFGTEAFF.